This T cell receptor (beta chain) comes out of a study of response to subunit inactivated influenza vaccine. This CDR3 region has 14 residues. CDR1 SGHDN and CDR2 FVKESK come from the germline V gene. Trimming removed 2 bases from V and 3 bases from J, with 7 bases in between. TCRdb re-analysed the RT-PCR reads in MiXCR, keeping a single row per CDR3 protein. The data show hundreds of thousands of distinct CDR3 sequences, roughly 8.2% seen once. This clonotype was seen a handful of times. V is TRBV14 and J is TRBJ2-2; D remains unclear. This sequence originates from a man aged 50-75 years who received an inactivated influenza vaccine. This sample comprised PBMCs from blood, obtained about 23 months after vaccination. As DNA, the CDR3 is TGTGCCAGCAGCCAATCACCCTACACCGGGGAGCTGTTTTTT. Protein sequence: CASSQSPYTGELFF.